This T cell receptor (beta chain) derives from a study of response to subunit inactivated influenza vaccine. Germline CDR1 reads DFQATT; CDR2 reads SNEGSKA (reference sequence). This CDR3 has 13 residues. The V end lost 5 bases, the J end lost 0 bases, and 9 bases lay between the germline ends. Study-wide findings and caveats: Only a handful of new T cells, the authors suggested, are recruited with each seasonal influenza vaccination.

MiXCR, applied by TCRdb to the RT-PCR reads, yields one record per CDR3 protein. The sample has roughly 630,000 distinct CDR3 sequences; roughly 15% are singletons. As to this clonotype: Antigen unknown.

The material sequenced was PBMCs from blood, taken around 14 days before vaccination. The chain recombines TRBV20-1 with TRBJ2-3; D unresolved. The TCR originated in a man aged 50 to 60 who received an inactivated influenza vaccine. The CDR3 bases are TGCAGTGCTGGTAGAGGCAGCACAGATACGCAGTATTTT. Translating it yields CSAGRGSTDTQYF.